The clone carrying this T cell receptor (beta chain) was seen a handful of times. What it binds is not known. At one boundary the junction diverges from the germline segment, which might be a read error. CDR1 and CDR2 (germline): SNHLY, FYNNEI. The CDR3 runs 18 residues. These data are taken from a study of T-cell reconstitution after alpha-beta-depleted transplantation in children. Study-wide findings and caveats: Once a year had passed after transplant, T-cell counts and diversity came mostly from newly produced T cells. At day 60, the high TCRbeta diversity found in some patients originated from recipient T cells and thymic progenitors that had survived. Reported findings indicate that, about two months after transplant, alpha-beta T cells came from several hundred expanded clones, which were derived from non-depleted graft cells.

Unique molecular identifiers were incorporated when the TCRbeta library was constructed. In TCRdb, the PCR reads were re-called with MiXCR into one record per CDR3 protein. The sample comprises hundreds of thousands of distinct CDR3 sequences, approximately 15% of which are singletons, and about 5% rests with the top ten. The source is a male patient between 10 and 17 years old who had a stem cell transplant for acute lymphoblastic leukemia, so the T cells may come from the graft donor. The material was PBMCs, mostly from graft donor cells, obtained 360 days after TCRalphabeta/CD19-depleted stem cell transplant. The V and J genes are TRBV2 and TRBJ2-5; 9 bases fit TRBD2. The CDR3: CACSFPKGIAGERETQYF. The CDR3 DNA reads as TGTGCCTGCAGTTTCCCCAAGGGGATAGCGGGAGAGCGGGAGACCCAGTACTTC. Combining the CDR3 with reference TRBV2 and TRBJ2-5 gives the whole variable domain EPEVTQTPSHQVTQMGQEVILRCVPISNHLYFYWYRQILGQKVEFLVSFYNNEISEKSEIFDDQFSVERPDGSNFTLKIRSTKLEDSAMYFCACSFPKGIAGERETQYFGPGTRLLVL.